These T cell receptor beta chains were read from a single sample in a study of PD-1 blockade in classical Hodgkin lymphoma. Clones were read by immunoSEQ multiplex PCR, and TCRdb kept only the in-frame ones, dropping some. The data show about 40,000 clones, with about 90% seen just once and roughly 10% held by the top ten. The sequences come from peripheral blood mononuclear cells (PBMCs), collected at baseline. The receptors were gathered from a human donor with classical Hodgkin lymphoma. CDR3s include the opening cysteine and the closing phenylalanine or tryptophan. The D gene is left open where the match is weak. Clone size is shown for a subset of rows, as once, few, many or a class of expanded clone.

D	size	V	J	CDR3	DNA
TRBD2	once	TRBV7-3	TRBJ2-3	CASSVSGSGTDTQYF	TGTGCCAGCAGCGTTAGCGGGAGTGGGACAGATACGCAGTATTTT
TRBD2	-	TRBV2	TRBJ2-5	CASSEGLANDRETQYF	TGTGCCAGCAGTGAAGGACTAGCAAATGACCGAGAGACCCAGTACTTC
TRBD1	-	TRBV7-9	TRBJ2-5	CASSSPDRWRRETQYF	TGTGCCAGCAGCTCCCCGGACAGGTGGAGAAGAGAGACCCAGTACTTC
-	-	TRBV6-5	TRBJ2-1	CASSLRIRNEQFF	TGTGCCAGCAGTTTAAGGATCAGGAATGAGCAGTTCTTC
TRBD2	-	TRBV2	TRBJ2-3	CARSGTSGLTQYF	TGTGCCAGATCCGGGACTAGCGGCCTGACGCAGTATTTT
-	-	TRBV5-4	TRBJ1-1	CASSLVGGSTEAFF	TGTGCCAGCAGCTTGGTGGGGGGGAGCACTGAAGCTTTCTTT
TRBD2	-	TRBV4-3	TRBJ2-1	CASSPRLLAGSYNEQFF	TGCGCCAGCAGCCCGAGACTTCTAGCGGGATCCTACAATGAGCAGTTCTTC
-	-	TRBV25-1	TRBJ2-6	CASTGHLGANVLTF	TGTGCCAGCACCGGACACCTAGGGGCCAACGTCCTGACTTTC
TRBD2	-	TRBV7-2	TRBJ2-2	CASSLVGAGGGELFF	TGTGCCAGCAGCTTAGTGGGCGCGGGGGGCGGGGAGCTGTTTTTT
-	-	TRBV9	TRBJ1-3	CASSVGERNTIYF	TGTGCCAGCAGCGTAGGAGAGAGAAACACCATATATTTT
-	-	TRBV28	TRBJ1-2	CASSSPDRFYGYTF	TGTGCCAGCAGTTCCCCGGACAGATTCTATGGCTACACCTTC
-	-	TRBV6-1	TRBJ2-5	CASSERMGARYETQYF	TGTGCCAGCAGTGAAAGGATGGGGGCCAGGTACGAGACCCAGTACTTC
-	once	TRBV18	TRBJ2-7	CASSPGQISYEQYF	TGTGCCAGCTCCCCTGGACAGATCTCCTACGAGCAGTACTTC
TRBD1	few	TRBV30	TRBJ1-1	CAPSYTERQGFMNTEAFF	TGTGCCCCCTCGTACACGGAAAGACAGGGGTTCATGAACACTGAAGCTTTCTTT
-	-	TRBV6-5	TRBJ1-6	CASSYYGVNSPLHF	TGTGCCAGCAGTTACTACGGGGTAAATTCACCCCTCCACTTT
-	-	TRBV11-3	TRBJ2-3	CASSLGTAVDTQYF	TGTGCCAGCAGCTTAGGGACCGCGGTGGATACGCAGTATTTT
TRBD1	-	TRBV2	TRBJ1-6	CASSLGQGRSSPLHF	TGTGCCAGCAGTCTAGGACAGGGAAGGTCTTCACCCCTCCACTTT
-	-	TRBV7-8	TRBJ1-4	CASSLGIREKLFF	TGTGCCAGCAGCTTAGGGATTAGGGAAAAACTGTTTTTT
TRBD1	once	TRBV10-3	TRBJ2-7	CAIAGDRGRNEQYF	TGTGCCATCGCCGGGGACAGGGGTAGGAACGAGCAGTACTTC
-	-	TRBV7-9	TRBJ1-2	CASSLALTGRGYTF	TGTGCCAGCAGCTTAGCCTTAACAGGGAGAGGCTACACCTTC
-	-	TRBV29-1	TRBJ2-7	CSVGSSAAYEQYF	TGCAGCGTTGGGTCTAGCGCTGCCTACGAGCAGTACTTC
TRBD1	-	TRBV5-1	TRBJ2-7	CASSLGQGPLYDEQYF	TGCGCCAGCAGCTTGGGACAGGGTCCTCTGTATGACGAGCAGTACTTC
-	-	TRBV7-2	TRBJ1-2	CASSPASNYGYTF	TGTGCCAGCAGCCCAGCTAGTAACTATGGCTACACCTTC
-	once	TRBV19	TRBJ2-7	CASPAWTADEQYF	TGTGCCAGCCCCGCTTGGACAGCTGACGAGCAGTACTTC
-	-	TRBV19	TRBJ1-1	CASSQMEENTEAFF	TGTGCCAGTAGCCAGATGGAGGAAAACACTGAAGCTTTCTTT
TRBD1	-	TRBV19	TRBJ2-7	CASSIAGGGWYEQYF	TGTGCCAGTAGTATAGCAGGGGGCGGTTGGTACGAGCAGTACTTC
-	-	TRBV7-9	TRBJ2-3	CASSLEGTDTQYF	TGTGCCAGCAGCTTGGAGGGCACAGATACGCAGTATTTT
-	once	TRBV6-5	TRBJ2-7	CASSYSRGATYEQYF	TGTGCCAGCAGTTACTCACGGGGGGCCACCTACGAGCAGTACTTC
-	-	TRBV6-5	TRBJ1-3	CASSYSAGDSGNTIYF	TGTGCCAGCAGTTACTCCGCCGGCGACTCTGGAAACACCATATATTTT
TRBD1	-	TRBV9	TRBJ2-7	CASSENRDSSSYEQYF	TGTGCCAGCAGCGAGAACCGGGACAGCAGCTCCTACGAGCAGTACTTC
TRBD1	once	TRBV29-1	TRBJ2-7	CSVRAGTGLYEQYF	TGCAGCGTACGGGCCGGGACAGGTCTTTACGAGCAGTACTTC
-	-	TRBV6-5	TRBJ2-1	CASRRGLLNEQFF	TGTGCCAGCAGACGCGGCCTCCTCAATGAGCAGTTCTTC
-	-	TRBV10-3	TRBJ2-1	CAISESGILEQFF	TGTGCCATCAGTGAGTCGGGGATACTTGAGCAGTTCTTC
-	-	TRBV9	TRBJ2-5	CASTSAGSQETQYF	TGTGCCAGCACTAGCGCCGGGTCCCAAGAGACCCAGTACTTC
-	-	TRBV6-6	TRBJ1-6	CASSYSRADNSPLHF	TGTGCCAGCAGTTACTCTAGGGCAGATAATTCACCCCTCCACTTT
TRBD2	-	TRBV13	TRBJ2-1	CASSAGGRHNEQFF	TGTGCCAGCAGCGCGGGGGGCCGCCACAATGAGCAGTTCTTC
-	-	TRBV13	TRBJ2-2	CASGRETNTGELFF	TGTGCCAGCGGAAGAGAGACGAACACCGGGGAGCTGTTTTTT
TRBD1	-	TRBV19	TRBJ2-7	CASSTPGQGRNEQYF	TGTGCCAGTAGCACCCCGGGACAGGGGAGAAACGAGCAGTACTTC
TRBD2	-	TRBV28	TRBJ2-3	CANSPGTSGGTDTQYF	TGTGCCAACTCGCCCGGGACTAGCGGCGGCACAGATACGCAGTATTTT
TRBD2	-	TRBV9	TRBJ2-7	CASSNSGALSYEQYF	TGTGCCAGCAGCAATAGCGGGGCCCTCTCCTACGAGCAGTACTTC
TRBD1	-	TRBV6-6	TRBJ1-2	CASSYWGQPNYGYTF	TGTGCCAGCAGTTACTGGGGACAGCCTAACTATGGCTACACCTTC
-	once	TRBV4-3	TRBJ2-7	CASSQGGLGTYEQYF	TGCGCCAGCAGCCAAGGGGGGCTCGGCACCTACGAGCAGTACTTC
-	-	TRBV9	TRBJ2-3	CASSEETSTDTQYF	TGTGCCAGCAGCGAAGAGACCTCCACAGATACGCAGTATTTT
TRBD1	-	TRBV10-3	TRBJ2-5	CAISWDSQETQYF	TGTGCCATCAGTTGGGACAGTCAAGAGACCCAGTACTTC
-	once	TRBV19	TRBJ1-1	CASSIRGRGEAFF	TGTGCCAGTAGTATCCGGGGGCGAGGTGAAGCTTTCTTT
-	-	TRBV7-3	TRBJ2-3	CASSPLGGRGDTQYF	TGTGCCAGCAGCCCCTTAGGGGGTCGAGGAGATACGCAGTATTTT
-	few	TRBV6-5	TRBJ1-6	CASSYSSGGNSPLHF	TGTGCCAGCAGTTACTCGTCGGGGGGGAATTCACCCCTCCACTTT
-	-	TRBV2	TRBJ1-4	CATGGGAARTTNEKLFF	TGTGCTACCGGAGGAGGGGCTGCGAGGACAACTAATGAAAAACTGTTTTTT
TRBD2	once	TRBV7-3	TRBJ2-3	CASSTGTSGRDTQYF	TGTGCCAGCAGCACCGGGACTAGCGGGAGAGATACGCAGTATTTT
-	-	TRBV4-1	TRBJ1-6	CASSQIGGIDSPLHF	TGCGCCAGCAGCCAAATCGGGGGAATAGATTCACCCCTCCACTTT
TRBD2	-	TRBV5-1	TRBJ2-4	CASSTGTSGRPGPEGIQYF	TGCGCCAGCAGCACTGGGACTAGCGGGAGGCCCGGTCCCGAGGGCATTCAGTACTTC
-	-	TRBV21-1	TRBJ2-3	CASSKGDPDRGRTDTQYF	TGTGCCAGCAGCAAAGGGGATCCAGACAGGGGGAGGACAGATACGCAGTATTTT